This T cell receptor beta chain was recorded in a study of cytomegalovirus exposure and HLA in healthy donors. Germline CDR1 reads MNHEY; CDR2 reads SMNVEV (reference sequence). The CDR3 has 15 amino acids. Trimming left V 8 bases short and J 7 bases short, with 20 bases between. The PCR ran on 60 Vbeta and 13 Jbeta primers. The repertoire was sequenced with immunoSEQ multiplex PCR; TCRdb's copy has only in-frame clones and lacks some. The sample has fewer than 150,000 clones, about 82% seen once. The sequence derives from a man aged 25-40 years in good health. Sequencing used PBMCs. This sequence joins TRBV27 and TRBJ2-2, with a possible D match to TRBD2 (5 bases). CDR3 sequence: CASCSTGVVGGELFF. CDR3 DNA sequence: TGTGCCAGCTGCTCCACCGGGGTCGTAGGCGGGGAGCTGTTTTTT.